The source of this T cell receptor beta chain is a study of cytomegalovirus exposure and HLA in healthy donors. Study-wide results and caveats: What TCR beta sequences reportedly achieved was accurate prediction of HLA-A and HLA-B alleles in most subjects. A later analysis reportedly found fewer N-insertions in an Asian-associated ancestry cluster than the approximately 730-donor mean. Earlier findings revealed that most TCR beta V segments proved productive either about 87% or about 30% of the time.

To note about this clone: Antigen specificity is unknown.

The CDR3 is made up of 13 amino acids. V shed 5 bases, J shed 4 bases, and the junction held 5 bases outside the gene matches. The germline gives CDR1 MNHEY, CDR2 SMNVEV (reference sequence). PCR involved 60 Vbeta and 13 Jbeta primers. Clones were sequenced by immunoSEQ multiplex PCR, and TCRdb holds only the in-frame ones, with some missing. The sample consists of roughly 120,000 clones, around 77% of them appearing once. The V call is TRBV27, the J call TRBJ2-7, with 7 bases identical to TRBD1. Specimen: PBMCs. This clonotype originated in a man in his forties or fifties in good health and CMV-seropositive. CDR3 in amino acids: CASSNGQAYEQYF. For the CDR3, the DNA is TGTGCCAGCAGTAACGGACAGGCGTACGAGCAGTACTTC.